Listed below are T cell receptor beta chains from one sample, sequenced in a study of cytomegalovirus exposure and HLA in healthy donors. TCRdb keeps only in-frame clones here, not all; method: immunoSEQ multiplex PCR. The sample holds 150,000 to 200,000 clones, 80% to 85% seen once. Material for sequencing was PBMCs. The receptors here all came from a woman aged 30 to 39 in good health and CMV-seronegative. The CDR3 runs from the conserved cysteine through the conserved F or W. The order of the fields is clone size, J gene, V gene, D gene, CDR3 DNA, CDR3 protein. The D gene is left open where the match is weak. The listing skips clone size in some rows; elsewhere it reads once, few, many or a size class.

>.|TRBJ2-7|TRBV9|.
TGTGCCAGCGCCGTTGCCAGGGGTTCCGAGCAGTACTTC
CASAVARGSEQYF
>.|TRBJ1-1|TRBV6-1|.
TGTGCCAGCAGGACCCCGCGGGGAGGGAACACTGAAGCTTTCTTT
CASRTPRGGNTEAFF
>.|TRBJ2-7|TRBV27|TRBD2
TGTGCCAGCAGTTTATTGCCCCTAGCGGTGTACGAGCAGTACTTC
CASSLLPLAVYEQYF
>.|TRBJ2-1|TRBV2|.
TGTGCCAGCAGTGAAGCGGGAGGCGCCTACAATGAGCAGTTCTTC
CASSEAGGAYNEQFF
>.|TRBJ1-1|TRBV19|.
TGTGCCAGTAGTTTAGCCCTTAACACTGAAGCTTTCTTT
CASSLALNTEAFF
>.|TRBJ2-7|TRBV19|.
TGTGCCAGTAGTTTAACGGGGTCCTCCTACGAGCAGTACTTC
CASSLTGSSYEQYF
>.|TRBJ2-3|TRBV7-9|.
TGTGCCAGCAGCTTAGGCACAGGCTGGGGAGATACGCAGTATTTT
CASSLGTGWGDTQYF
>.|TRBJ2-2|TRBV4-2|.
TGTGCCAGCAGCCAAGCGGGGGTTATGGCCGGGGAGCTGTTTTTT
CASSQAGVMAGELFF
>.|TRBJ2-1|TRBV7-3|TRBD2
TGTGCCAGCAGCTTTTGGGGGGCCGGGACTAGCGGGCCCAGCTCCTACAATGAGCAGTTCTTC
CASSFWGAGTSGPSSYNEQFF
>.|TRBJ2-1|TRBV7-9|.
TGTGCCAGCATCATCAACCAGGGGCCGATCAACTCCTACAATGAGCAGTTCTTC
CASIINQGPINSYNEQFF
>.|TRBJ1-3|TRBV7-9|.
TGTGCCAGCAGCTTAGTAGTCGGGGACTCTGGAAACACCATATATTTT
CASSLVVGDSGNTIYF
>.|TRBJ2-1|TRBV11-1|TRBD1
TGTGCCAGCAGTCGATCCGGGACAGGGTTTTATGATGAGCAGTTCTTC
CASSRSGTGFYDEQFF
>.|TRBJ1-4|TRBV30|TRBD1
TGTGCCTGGAGTCAAGGGGACAGCCGAAATGAAAAACTGTTTTTT
CAWSQGDSRNEKLFF
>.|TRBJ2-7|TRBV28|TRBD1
TGTGCCAGCAGTTTCGGGACAGGGTACTACGAGCAGTACTTC
CASSFGTGYYEQYF
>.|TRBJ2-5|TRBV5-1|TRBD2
TGCGCCAGCAGCTTTCGACTAGCGGGGGAGCAGTACTTC
CASSFRLAGEQYF
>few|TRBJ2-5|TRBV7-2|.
TGTGCCAGCAGCTTCGGATCGGGGGAGACCCAGTACTTC
CASSFGSGETQYF
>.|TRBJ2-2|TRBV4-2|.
TGTGCCAGCAGCCCGGGTTTTGGGCGGTCCAAGGGGTACACCGGGGAGCTGTTTTTT
CASSPGFGRSKGYTGELFF
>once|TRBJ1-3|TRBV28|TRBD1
TGTGCCAGCAGCATACCACCGGGACAGAAGAGCTCTGGAAACACCATATATTTT
CASSIPPGQKSSGNTIYF
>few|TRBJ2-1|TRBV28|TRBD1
TGTGCCAGCAATAGACAGGGGGCTGGAAATGAGCAGTTCTTC
CASNRQGAGNEQFF
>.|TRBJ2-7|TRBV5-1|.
TGCGCCAGCAGGGGGGGACACGAGCAGTACTTC
CASRGGHEQYF
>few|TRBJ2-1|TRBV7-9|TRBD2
TGTTCCAGCAGCCCTAGGACTAGCGTGCCATGGAATGAGCAGTTCTTC
CSSSPRTSVPWNEQFF
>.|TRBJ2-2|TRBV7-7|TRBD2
TGTGCTAGCAGCTTATACATAGCGGGAGATGGTACCGGGGAGCTGTTTTTT
CASSLYIAGDGTGELFF
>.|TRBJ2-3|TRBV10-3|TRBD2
TGTGCCATCAGGATGGGACTAGCGGGGGGGGATTGGGGCACAGATACGCAGTATTTT
CAIRMGLAGGDWGTDTQYF
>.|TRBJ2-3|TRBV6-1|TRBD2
TGTGCCAGCAGGTTAGCGGGGGGGCGAGATACGCAGTATTTT
CASRLAGGRDTQYF
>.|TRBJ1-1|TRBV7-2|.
TGTGCCAGCAGCACCGACTATGGGACTGAAGCTTTCTTT
CASSTDYGTEAFF
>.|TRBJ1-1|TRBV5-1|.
TGCGCCAGCAGCTTGGCCGACGGGGGTTGGACTGAAGCTTTCTTT
CASSLADGGWTEAFF
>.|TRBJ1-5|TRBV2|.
TGTGCCAGCACGGCAGGGTATAGCAATCAGCCCCAGCATTTT
CASTAGYSNQPQHF
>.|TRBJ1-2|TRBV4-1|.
TGCGCCAGCAGCCAGTCTATAGTCGCACACTATGGCTACACCTTC
CASSQSIVAHYGYTF
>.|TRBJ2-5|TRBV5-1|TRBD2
TGCGCCAGCAGCGATAAGCGGGGCCTACAAGAGACCCAGTACTTC
CASSDKRGLQETQYF
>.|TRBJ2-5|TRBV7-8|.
TGTGCCAGCAGCCTAGAGCGGGCGAGACAAGAGACCCAGTACTTC
CASSLERARQETQYF
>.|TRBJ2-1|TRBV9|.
TGTGCCAGCAGCGTAGTTAGTTCCGAGCAGTTCTTC
CASSVVSSEQFF
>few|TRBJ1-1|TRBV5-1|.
TGCGCCAGCAGATTCTCAGGGAACACTGAAGCTTTCTTT
CASRFSGNTEAFF
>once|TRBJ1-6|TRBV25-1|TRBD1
TGTGCCAGCAGTCCTCGGACAGGGGGGGACCCATTTGGTTCACCCCTCCACTTT
CASSPRTGGDPFGSPLHF
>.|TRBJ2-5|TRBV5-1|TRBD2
TGCGCCAGCAGCGGTGTATCTAGCGGGAGAGTGGAGACCCAGTACTTC
CASSGVSSGRVETQYF
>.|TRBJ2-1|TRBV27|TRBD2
TGTGCCAGCAGTCCGAGGACTAGACGACCCTACAATGAGCAGTTCTTC
CASSPRTRRPYNEQFF
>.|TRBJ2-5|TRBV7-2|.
TGTGCCAGCAGCTTAGTTAAAACAGGGCCCCAAGAGACCCAGTACTTC
CASSLVKTGPQETQYF
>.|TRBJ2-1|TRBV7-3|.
TGTGCCAGCAGCTCCCAGTTTAGCGAGCAGTTCTTC
CASSSQFSEQFF
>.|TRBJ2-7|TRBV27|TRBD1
TGTGCCAGCAGTTTATCTACCGGGACAGGGACCTCCGAGCAGTACTTC
CASSLSTGTGTSEQYF
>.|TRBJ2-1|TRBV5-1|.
TGCGCCAGCAGCTTGGAGGAGAAGCTGCCCAATGAGCAGTTCTTC
CASSLEEKLPNEQFF
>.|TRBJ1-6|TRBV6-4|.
TGTGCCAGCAGTGTACGACAGCTACAACCCGGTTATTCACCCCTCCACTTT
CASSVRQLQPGYSPLHF
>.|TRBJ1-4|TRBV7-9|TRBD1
TGTTCCAGCAGCCCCGGGACAGGAGGGAATGAAAAACTGTTTTTT
CSSSPGTGGNEKLFF
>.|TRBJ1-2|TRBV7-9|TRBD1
TGTGCCAGCAGCCCCGGGACAGGGAGAGGCTACACCTTC
CASSPGTGRGYTF
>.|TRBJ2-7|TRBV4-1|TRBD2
TGCGCCAGCAGCCAAAACCCAGGGACTAGCGGGGGGCCGTTCTACGAGCAGTACTTC
CASSQNPGTSGGPFYEQYF
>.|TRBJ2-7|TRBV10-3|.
TGTGCCATCGGGACACAAGAAACTCACTACGAGCAGTACTTC
CAIGTQETHYEQYF
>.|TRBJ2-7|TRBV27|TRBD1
TGTGCCAGCAGGATGACAGGGAGAGAGCAGTACTTC
CASRMTGREQYF
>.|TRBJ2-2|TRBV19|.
TGTGCCAGTAGTACTAGAGGAGAGACCGGGGAGCTGTTTTTT
CASSTRGETGELFF
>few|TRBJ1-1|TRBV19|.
TGTGCCAGTACTGGCCGATCGAACACTGAAGCTTTCTTT
CASTGRSNTEAFF
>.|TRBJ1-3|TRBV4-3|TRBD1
TGCGCCAGCAGCCAGCGGACAGGCGACCCTGGAAACACCATATATTTT
CASSQRTGDPGNTIYF
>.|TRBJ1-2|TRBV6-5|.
TGTGCCAGCAGTACAGGGCAGGGCTATGGCTACACCTTC
CASSTGQGYGYTF
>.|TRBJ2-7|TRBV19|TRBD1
TGTGCCAGTAGTATAGGACAGGGAAGGAGCGCCTACGAGCAGTACTTC
CASSIGQGRSAYEQYF
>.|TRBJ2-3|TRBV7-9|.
TGTGCCAGCAGCTTAACCCAGGGTCGGAATACGCAGTATTTT
CASSLTQGRNTQYF